This T cell receptor (beta chain) was retrieved from a study of T cell changes during pregnancy in multiple sclerosis. This CDR3 is built from 13 residues. Trimming stripped 5 bases from V and 1 base from J, with 9 bases between. CDR1 and CDR2 (germline): GTSNPN, SVGIG (reference sequence). Some clones are missing from TCRdb's copy, which holds only in-frame ones; the method was immunoSEQ multiplex PCR. Among 65,000 to 75,000 clones listed, roughly 92% were seen once. The chain couples TRBV30 to TRBJ1-3; D unclear. The sequence was collected from a female donor with multiple sclerosis, enrolled in a pregnancy study. The sample was peripheral blood, taken in the second trimester of pregnancy. The CDR3 loop is CAWAVQSGNTIYF. The DNA for the CDR3 is TGTGCCTGGGCCGTCCAGTCTGGAAACACCATATATTTT.